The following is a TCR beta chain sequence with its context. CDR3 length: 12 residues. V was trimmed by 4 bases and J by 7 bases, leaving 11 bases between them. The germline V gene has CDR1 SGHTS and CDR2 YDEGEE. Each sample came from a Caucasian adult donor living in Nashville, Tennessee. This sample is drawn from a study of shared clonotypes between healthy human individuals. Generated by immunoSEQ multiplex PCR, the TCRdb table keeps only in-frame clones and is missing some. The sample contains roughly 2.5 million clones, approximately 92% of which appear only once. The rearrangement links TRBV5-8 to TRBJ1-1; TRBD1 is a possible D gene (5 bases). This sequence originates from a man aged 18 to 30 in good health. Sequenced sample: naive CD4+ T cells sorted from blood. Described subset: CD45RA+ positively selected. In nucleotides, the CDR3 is TGTGCCAGCAGCAGACGGGACGGTGAAGCTTTCTTT. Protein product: CASSRRDGEAFF.